These 27 T cell receptor beta chains were sequenced from one sample in a study of T-cell reconstitution after alpha-beta-depleted transplantation in children (TCRdb year 2016). The protocol used for the library was PCR. TCRdb shows the sequencer as Illumina HiSeq 2500. To normalize quantification of the TCRbeta repertoire, the TCR libraries were built with molecular barcoding that relied on unique molecular identifiers. TCRdb cleaned the public reads at Q25 with fastp, built clones with MiXCR and kept in-frame beta chains. Identical CDR3 proteins give one entry, which carries the most common genes and DNA. The sample table shows a few hundred thousand distinct CDR3 sequences, and 10% to 15% are seen once. Clones ranked in the top ten supply around 2.2% of the sample. The treatment or condition label, read with the paper, signifies: allogeneic hematopoietic cell transplantation with graft depleted of TCRalphabeta T cells and CD19 B cells.

The source was PBMCs, mostly from graft donor cells, collected 360 days after TCRalphabeta/CD19-depleted stem cell transplant. Receptor source: a male patient aged 10 to 17 who had a stem cell transplant for acute myeloid leukemia, so the T cells may come from the graft donor.

This clonotype was observed at least ten times. The chain is built from TRBV28 and TRBJ1-1; D gene ambiguous. Trimming took 6 bases from V and 0 from J, leaving 17 bases between them. This CDR3 is 16 amino acids long. CDR1 MDHEN and CDR2 SYDVKM come from the germline V gene. CDR3 sequence (DNA): TGTGCCAGCAGCCTACATAGTCGGGGTTTGAACACTGAAGCTTTCTTT. Amino acids: CASSLHSRGLNTEAFF. Combining the CDR3 with reference TRBV28 and TRBJ1-1 gives the whole variable domain DVKVTQSSRYLVKRTGEKVFLECVQDMDHENMFWYRQDPGLGLRLIYFSYDVKMKEKGDIPEGYSVSREKKERFSLILESASTNQTSMYLCASSLHSRGLNTEAFFGQGTRLTVV.

V and J are TRBV7-2 and TRBJ2-7; 8 bases are a match to TRBD2. The CDR3 spans 16 residues. With 1 base clipped from V and 2 bases from J, the junction kept 7 bases outside the gene matches. Looked up from germline, CDR1 is SGHTA and CDR2 is FQGNSA. CDR3 DNA sequence: TGTGCCAGCAGCTTAGGGTCGGGACTAGGAACCTACGAGCAGTACTTC. Amino acids: CASSLGSGLGTYEQYF.

The V gene is TRBV7-9, the J gene TRBJ1-2; 7 nucleotides match TRBD1. The CDR3 is 12 residues long. Germline V gene data show CDR1 as SEHNR and CDR2 as FQNEAQ (reference sequence). Unmatched junction bases numbered 5, after V lost 5 bases and J lost 8 bases. For the CDR3, the DNA is TGTGCCAGCAGCCGACAGGGCCAGGGCTACACCTTC. Residues: CASSRQGQGYTF.

This clonotype was counted ten times or more. The V gene is TRBV6-2 or TRBV6-3, the J gene TRBJ2-1; perhaps TRBD2 as D (5 bases). This CDR3 has 15 amino acids. Trimming took off 2 bases at V and 4 bases at J, with 12 bases between the two ends. CDR1 MNHEY and CDR2 SVGEGT come from the germline V gene. The chain's CDR3 is CASSYTGEGYNEQFF. The CDR3, as DNA: TGTGCCAGCAGTTACACGGGTGAGGGTTACAATGAGCAGTTCTTC.

This clonotype was recorded many times. V and J are TRBV6-5 and TRBJ2-7; a weak D match, TRBD2 (7 bases). CDR3 size: 17 residues. Germline lookup yields CDR1 MNHEY and CDR2 SVGAGI. Trimming took off 0 bases at V and 0 bases at J, with 15 bases between the two ends. CDR3 DNA: TGTGCCAGCAGTTACTCCAATGAGGGGGGGCCCTCCTACGAGCAGTACTTC. This encodes CASSYSNEGGPSYEQYF.

The genes are TRBV4-1 and TRBJ2-7, with 11 bases lining up with TRBD2. Germline V CDR1 and CDR2: MGHRA, YSYEKL. Trimming removed 5 bases from V and 7 bases from J; junction bases left unmatched: 16. The CDR3 is 17 amino acids. The CDR3 DNA reads as TGCGCCAGCAGCGACCCGGGACTAGCGGTCATCGGGGGTGAGCAGTACTTC. Translation gives CASSDPGLAVIGGEQYF.

This clonotype was seen a few times. This chain connects TRBV24-1 to TRBJ2-1; possibly TRBD1 for D (6 bases). Germline V CDR1 and CDR2: KGHDR, SFDVKD. The CDR3 loop spans 17 amino acids. V was trimmed by 0 bases and J by 6 bases, leaving 17 bases between them. CDR3 amino acids: CATSDLERDKGLNEQFF. CDR3 DNA: TGTGCCACCAGTGATTTGGAAAGGGACAAGGGGCTCAATGAGCAGTTCTTC.

The CDR3 coding sequence is TGTGCCACCAGCAGAACCTTGATCGAGGAAGATGAAGCTTTCTTT. It is translated as CATSRTLIEEDEAFF. The rearrangement uses TRBV15 and TRBJ1-1; no clear D. CDR1 is LNHNV, CDR2 YYDKDF, per germline (reference sequence). The CDR3 spans 15 residues. Trimming left V 2 bases short and J 7 bases short, with 17 bases between.

This clonotype was seen only a few times. This rearrangement joins TRBV7-6 to TRBJ2-7, with D possibly matching TRBD2 (6 bases). The V and J ends lost 7 bases and 0 bases respectively, with 13 bases between them. Germline assignment: CDR1 SGHVS and CDR2 FNYEAQ. The CDR3 length is 14 residues. CDR3 in amino acids: CASTLGLHSYEQYF. DNA of the CDR3: TGTGCCAGCACCCTGGGACTTCACTCCTACGAGCAGTACTTC.

This clonotype was detected only a few times. The chain joins TRBV7-2 to TRBJ2-4, with 8 bases that match TRBD2. Germline CDR1 reads SGHTA; CDR2 reads FQGNSA. The CDR3 is made up of 15 amino acids. With V trimmed by 4 bases and J by 3 bases, 5 bases remained unmatched. CDR3 residues: CASSWTSSGKNIQYF. DNA of the CDR3: TGTGCCAGCAGCTGGACTAGCTCTGGCAAAAACATTCAGTACTTC.

The chain joins TRBV27 to TRBJ2-5; TRBD2 aligns across 11 bases. The germline CDR1 and CDR2 sequences are MNHEY and SMNVEV (reference sequence). CDR3 size: 16 residues. Trimming at V came to 3 bases and at J to 5 bases, leaving 8 bases not matched to a gene. DNA for the CDR3: TGTGCCAGCAGTTTCCTCTCAGCTAGCGGGAGGGAGACCCAGTACTTC. This codes for CASSFLSASGRETQYF.

In its sample, this clonotype was seen a few times. The chain uses TRBV20-1 and TRBJ2-7; D is unclear. The ends were cut back, 4 bases at V and 3 bases at J, with 16 bases in the middle. Germline V lookup: CDR1 DFQATT, CDR2 SNEGSKA (reference sequence). The CDR3 is 14 amino acids. The CDR3 DNA sequence: TGCAGTGCTACAGCCCCCCCCCAGAACTACGAGCAGTACTTC. It is translated as CSATAPPQNYEQYF.

The V gene is TRBV5-1, the J gene TRBJ2-1, with TRBD2 matching 11 bases. The trim removed 4 bases at V and 2 bases at J, leaving 5 bases unmatched. Germline V lookup: CDR1 SGHRS, CDR2 YFSETQ. The CDR3 contains 16 residues. CDR3 DNA sequence: TGCGCCAGCAGCAGACCGGGACTAGCGGCCTACAATGAGCAGTTCTTC. It specifies CASSRPGLAAYNEQFF.

This clonotype turned up a few times. The chain carries TRBV6-2 or TRBV6-3 and TRBJ2-1, with 9 bases lining up with TRBD2. Looked up from germline, CDR1 is MNHEY and CDR2 is SVGEGT. V trimming: 6 bases; J trimming: 3 bases; junction bases outside the gene matches: 9. The CDR3 consists of 16 residues. DNA for the CDR3: TGTGCCAGCAGCCCCGATGGGCGGGAGGGCTACAATGAGCAGTTCTTC. Translation: CASSPDGREGYNEQFF.

This clonotype was found a few times. The V and J genes are TRBV5-1 and TRBJ2-3, with 10 bases identical to TRBD1. J lost 4 bases, V lost 0 bases, and 14 bases had no gene match. CDR3 length equals 19 residues. The germline gives CDR1 SGHRS, CDR2 YFSETQ. The CDR3 is CASSLDPRDRGSQADTQYF. CDR3 nucleotides: TGCGCCAGCAGCTTGGACCCTCGGGACAGGGGAAGTCAGGCAGATACGCAGTATTTT.

This clonotype has ten or more counts. The chain joins TRBV5-1 to TRBJ2-7; 8 nucleotides agree with TRBD2. There are 15 residues in the CDR3. The germline V gene encodes CDR1 SGHRS and CDR2 YFSETQ. The J segment lost 5 bases and the V segment lost 3 bases, leaving 10 bases of the junction unmatched. As DNA, the CDR3 is TGCGCCAGCAGCTCGCGTGAGCGGGAGATAAACGAGCAGTACTTC. Its translation is CASSSREREINEQYF.

The rearrangement links TRBV28 to TRBJ1-5; perhaps TRBD1 as D (6 bases). Trimming cost V 2 bases and J 3 bases, with 14 bases left between them. This CDR3 is built from 16 residues. Per the germline V gene, CDR1 is MDHEN and CDR2 is SYDVKM. CDR3 in amino acids: CASSLVTGANNQPQHF. The CDR3 bases are TGTGCCAGCAGTTTAGTGACAGGCGCGAACAATCAGCCCCAGCATTTT.

At least ten counts were recorded for this clonotype. The gene calls are TRBV7-2 and TRBJ2-7, with TRBD1 identical over 8 bases. Germline CDR1 reads SGHTA; CDR2 reads FQGNSA. The CDR3 length is 14 residues. The ends lost 5 bases at V and 3 bases at J; junction bases unmatched: 6. CDR3 sequence reads: CASSLRTGRYEQYF. The CDR3, as DNA: TGTGCCAGCAGCCTAAGGACAGGGCGCTACGAGCAGTACTTC.

The rearrangement joins TRBV21-1 to TRBJ1-1. TRBV21-1 constitutes a pseudogene. The CDR3 extends over 17 amino acids. For the CDR3, the DNA is TGTGCCAGCAGCAAATCGATAGGATGGGCCGAGAACACTGAAGCTTTCTTT. It codes for CASSKSIGWAENTEAFF.

This clonotype was picked up many times. The chain carries TRBV7-2 and TRBJ2-7; the D is unclear. The V end lost 5 bases, the J end lost 7 bases, and 12 bases lay between the germline ends. The CDR3 totals 12 residues. The germline V gene has CDR1 SGHTA and CDR2 FQGNSA. Here the CDR3 reads CASSPFASEQYF. The CDR3 DNA reads as TGTGCCAGCAGCCCGTTCGCGAGTGAGCAGTACTTC.

This clonotype was seen a few times. The rearrangement joins TRBV5-1 to TRBJ1-4, with D possibly being TRBD1 (6 bases). Germline assignment: CDR1 SGHRS and CDR2 YFSETQ. Deletions cut 7 bases from V and 5 bases from J, with 12 bases between. The CDR3 spans 13 residues. CDR3 amino acids: CASSGQTNEKLFF. In DNA, the CDR3 is TGCGCCAGCTCCGGACAGACGAATGAAAAACTGTTTTTT.

This clonotype was recorded a few times. The chain employs TRBV7-2 and TRBJ2-5, with D possibly being TRBD1 or TRBD2 (7 bases each). Trimming removed 5 bases at V and 2 bases at J, with 15 bases between. Germline V gene lookup returns CDR1 SGHTA and CDR2 FQGNSA. The CDR3 has 15 residues. The CDR3 here is CASSQGGGAQETQYF. In DNA form, the CDR3 reads TGTGCCAGCAGCCAGGGGGGAGGGGCACAAGAGACCCAGTACTTC.

The sample holds a few counts of this clonotype. The chain couples TRBV4-2 to TRBJ2-7, with D unresolved. The CDR3 is 14 residues long. The germline V and J ends were trimmed by 0 bases and 2 bases, with 8 bases remaining between them. Germline V gene sequence: CDR1 LGHNA, CDR2 YNFKEQ. CDR3: CASSQDAAAYEQYF. The CDR3 nucleotides read TGTGCCAGCAGCCAAGACGCGGCGGCCTACGAGCAGTACTTC.

This clonotype was seen many times. The chain joins TRBV29-1 to TRBJ2-1, with 9 bases aligning to TRBD1. With V trimmed by 3 bases and J by 9 bases, 12 bases remained unmatched. In germline, CDR1 is SQVTM, CDR2 ANQGSEA. CDR3 size: 15 residues. CDR3 DNA sequence: TGCAGCGTTGAGCCTGGGACAGGGCTAGGGAGTGAGCAGTTCTTC. This sequence encodes CSVEPGTGLGSEQFF.

V and J are TRBV7-9 and TRBJ1-2, with D possibly being TRBD1 (6 bases). Trimming removed 6 bases from V and 4 bases from J, with 12 bases in between. CDR1 and CDR2 (germline): SEHNR, FQNEAQ (reference sequence). The CDR3 length is 13 residues. DNA for the CDR3: TGTGCCAGCAGTCGGACAGAACTCTATGGCTACACCTTC. Its translation: CASSRTELYGYTF.

This clonotype was observed at least ten times. The chain links TRBV5-1 to TRBJ2-7, with D hard to call. The ends were cut back, 0 bases at V and 5 bases at J, with 15 bases in the middle. The germline CDR1 and CDR2 sequences are SGHRS and YFSETQ. This CDR3 comprises 15 residues. The CDR3 protein is CASSLEQTRANEQYF. DNA for the CDR3: TGCGCCAGCAGCTTGGAACAGACCCGAGCCAACGAGCAGTACTTC.

There are a few counts of this clonotype. The rearrangement joins TRBV20-1 to TRBJ2-1; TRBD2 matches 8 bases. This CDR3 is 16 amino acids long. Germline CDR1 reads DFQATT; CDR2 reads SNEGSKA (reference sequence). J was trimmed by 5 bases and V by 6 bases; bases with no gene match: 15. CDR3 DNA: TGCAGTGCCTCCGGGGCGCTAGCGGGTCGACACAATGAGCAGTTCTTC. Protein product: CSASGALAGRHNEQFF.